The rows below give T cell receptor beta chains drawn from one sample of a study of shared clonotypes between healthy human individuals. Produced via immunoSEQ multiplex PCR; TCRdb's table is partial and in-frame only. The sample lists about 1 million clones, 70% to 80% occurring once. Sequencing was performed on memory CD4+ T cells sorted from blood. The receptors were gathered from a young man in good health. The CDR3 runs from the conserved cysteine through the conserved F or W. The order of the fields is V gene, D gene, clone size, J gene, CDR3 DNA, CDR3 protein. The D gene is left open where the match is weak. The size entry is marked missing in some rows and otherwise reads once, few, many or a size class.

v_gene: TRBV5-1
d_gene: -
abundance: -
j_gene: TRBJ2-5
CDR3nt: TGCGCCAGCAGCTCCGGAGGGCCCGGTGAGACCCAGTACTTC
CDR3aa: CASSSGGPGETQYF

v_gene: TRBV7-9
d_gene: TRBD2
abundance: -
j_gene: TRBJ2-3
CDR3nt: TGTGCCAGCAGCTTACTAGCGGGGGGCACAGATACGCAGTATTTT
CDR3aa: CASSLLAGGTDTQYF

v_gene: TRBV6-1
d_gene: -
abundance: once
j_gene: TRBJ1-2
CDR3nt: TGTGCCAGCAGTACATCTTATGGCTACACCTTC
CDR3aa: CASSTSYGYTF

v_gene: TRBV7-9
d_gene: -
abundance: -
j_gene: TRBJ1-2
CDR3nt: TGTGCCAGCAGCCTCCACCAGGGTCCTGGCTACACCTTC
CDR3aa: CASSLHQGPGYTF

v_gene: TRBV13
d_gene: -
abundance: -
j_gene: TRBJ2-6
CDR3nt: TGTGCCAGCCAAATGCGAAAAACTGGGGCCAACGTCCTGACTTTC
CDR3aa: CASQMRKTGANVLTF

v_gene: TRBV11-2
d_gene: TRBD1
abundance: -
j_gene: TRBJ2-5
CDR3nt: TGTGCCAGCAGCCCGAGACAGGGACGAAGAGAGACCCAGTACTTC
CDR3aa: CASSPRQGRRETQYF

v_gene: TRBV11-1
d_gene: -
abundance: -
j_gene: TRBJ2-5
CDR3nt: TGTGCCAGCAGCCGGGTCCTAGGGGGGCAAGAGACCCAGTACTTC
CDR3aa: CASSRVLGGQETQYF

v_gene: TRBV19
d_gene: -
abundance: -
j_gene: TRBJ1-5
CDR3nt: TGTGCCAGTAGTCCCCAGAGAGTCGGCAATCAGCCCCAGCATTTT
CDR3aa: CASSPQRVGNQPQHF

v_gene: TRBV15
d_gene: -
abundance: once
j_gene: TRBJ1-1
CDR3nt: TGTGCCACCAGCACCCCTGCCGGGGCTCGGACTGAAGCTTTCTTT
CDR3aa: CATSTPAGARTEAFF

v_gene: TRBV6-1
d_gene: -
abundance: -
j_gene: TRBJ2-7
CDR3nt: TGTGCCAGCAGTGAAGCTCCGGGACGGGAGCAGTACTTC
CDR3aa: CASSEAPGREQYF

v_gene: TRBV27
d_gene: -
abundance: once
j_gene: TRBJ2-7
CDR3nt: TGTGCCAGCAGTATCGCCGGGACGGCCTCCTACGAGCAGTACTTC
CDR3aa: CASSIAGTASYEQYF

v_gene: TRBV6-1
d_gene: -
abundance: -
j_gene: TRBJ1-5
CDR3nt: TGTGCCAGCAGTCAAGACGAGGGAAGTGGAACTCAGCCCCAGCATTTT
CDR3aa: CASSQDEGSGTQPQHF

v_gene: TRBV7-2
d_gene: TRBD2
abundance: -
j_gene: TRBJ2-3
CDR3nt: TGTGCCAGCTCAAAGGGATTACTAGCGGGGGGCACAGATACGCAGTATTTT
CDR3aa: CASSKGLLAGGTDTQYF

v_gene: TRBV19
d_gene: TRBD2
abundance: -
j_gene: TRBJ2-3
CDR3nt: TGTGCCAGTAGTATCGGACTAGCGGGACGGAGGACAGATACGCAGTATTTT
CDR3aa: CASSIGLAGRRTDTQYF

v_gene: TRBV9
d_gene: -
abundance: -
j_gene: TRBJ2-3
CDR3nt: TGTGCCAGCAGCCTTAATCTAGCGACAGATACGCAGTATTTT
CDR3aa: CASSLNLATDTQYF

v_gene: TRBV7-2
d_gene: -
abundance: -
j_gene: TRBJ1-1
CDR3nt: TGTGCCAGCAGCCTCGGGGGATCGGGCAGACACACTGAAGCTTTCTTT
CDR3aa: CASSLGGSGRHTEAFF

v_gene: TRBV30
d_gene: -
abundance: -
j_gene: TRBJ1-2
CDR3nt: TGTGCCTGGAGTAGTCAGGGAGGAGTGTTCGGTGGCTACACCTTC
CDR3aa: CAWSSQGGVFGGYTF

v_gene: TRBV6-6
d_gene: TRBD2
abundance: -
j_gene: TRBJ2-3
CDR3nt: TGTGCCAGCAGTTACGGGACTAGCGGGATTTATACGCAGTATTTT
CDR3aa: CASSYGTSGIYTQYF

v_gene: TRBV28
d_gene: TRBD2
abundance: -
j_gene: TRBJ2-1
CDR3nt: TGTGCCAGCAAAGAGACTAGCGGGGGGATCAATGAGCAGTTCTTC
CDR3aa: CASKETSGGINEQFF

v_gene: TRBV18
d_gene: -
abundance: -
j_gene: TRBJ1-1
CDR3nt: TGTGCCAGCCGGGGGAACCTTGAAGCTTTCTTT
CDR3aa: CASRGNLEAFF

v_gene: TRBV10-1
d_gene: TRBD2
abundance: -
j_gene: TRBJ2-1
CDR3nt: TGCGCCAGCAGTGACGGACTACTAGCGGGGGCCTACAATGAGCAGTTCTTC
CDR3aa: CASSDGLLAGAYNEQFF

v_gene: TRBV6-6
d_gene: -
abundance: -
j_gene: TRBJ1-3
CDR3nt: TGTGCCAGCCTATACTCAGCCGGGGGGTCGGGAAACACCATATATTTT
CDR3aa: CASLYSAGGSGNTIYF

v_gene: TRBV7-2
d_gene: TRBD2
abundance: -
j_gene: TRBJ2-5
CDR3nt: TGTGCCAGCAGCTCTAGCGGGAGGGTAGGGGAGACCCAGTACTTC
CDR3aa: CASSSSGRVGETQYF

v_gene: TRBV30
d_gene: -
abundance: -
j_gene: TRBJ2-1
CDR3nt: TGTGCCTGGAGTGTGGGGGGTACCCTTAATGAGCAGTTCTTC
CDR3aa: CAWSVGGTLNEQFF

v_gene: TRBV18
d_gene: -
abundance: once
j_gene: TRBJ1-5
CDR3nt: TGTGCCAGCTCACCAGGCGGGGTTCAGCCCCAGCATTTT
CDR3aa: CASSPGGVQPQHF

v_gene: TRBV10-3
d_gene: TRBD2
abundance: -
j_gene: TRBJ2-2
CDR3nt: TGTGCCATCAGAGGGACTAGCGGGGGGATAACCGGGGAGCTGTTTTTT
CDR3aa: CAIRGTSGGITGELFF

v_gene: TRBV10-1
d_gene: TRBD2
abundance: -
j_gene: TRBJ2-7
CDR3nt: TGCGCCAGCAGTGGGGGGACTAGCTGGTCCTACGAGCAGTACTTC
CDR3aa: CASSGGTSWSYEQYF

v_gene: TRBV4-1
d_gene: -
abundance: -
j_gene: TRBJ1-5
CDR3nt: TGCGCCAGCAGCCAAGAAGGGGAGGGAGTAAGGCAGCCCCAGCATTTT
CDR3aa: CASSQEGEGVRQPQHF

v_gene: TRBV6-6
d_gene: TRBD1
abundance: -
j_gene: TRBJ2-7
CDR3nt: TGTGCCAGCGGCCGCGGGGGACAGGGGGTCGAGCAGTACTTC
CDR3aa: CASGRGGQGVEQYF

v_gene: TRBV19
d_gene: -
abundance: few
j_gene: TRBJ1-5
CDR3nt: TGTGCCAGTAGTATGGGATTCGGGGGTGTCAATCAGCCCCAGCATTTT
CDR3aa: CASSMGFGGVNQPQHF

v_gene: TRBV7-2
d_gene: -
abundance: -
j_gene: TRBJ2-5
CDR3nt: TGTGCCAGCAGCTTAGGGACCCATGAAGAGACCCAGTACTTC
CDR3aa: CASSLGTHEETQYF

v_gene: TRBV30
d_gene: TRBD2
abundance: -
j_gene: TRBJ2-5
CDR3nt: TGTGCCTTGACCGAAGGACTAGCGGGAGGGCCCCAGTACTTC
CDR3aa: CALTEGLAGGPQYF

v_gene: TRBV27
d_gene: -
abundance: -
j_gene: TRBJ1-6
CDR3nt: TGTGCCAGCAGTTTATATCCAGAGGCTGCCAATTCACCCCTCCACTTT
CDR3aa: CASSLYPEAANSPLHF

v_gene: TRBV6-9
d_gene: -
abundance: -
j_gene: TRBJ2-7
CDR3nt: TGTGCCAGCAGTAGGCGGTCTCCCTACGAGCAGTACTTC
CDR3aa: CASSRRSPYEQYF

v_gene: TRBV7-2
d_gene: TRBD1
abundance: -
j_gene: TRBJ2-1
CDR3nt: TGTGCCAGCAGCCCTAGACAGGGCACCTACAATGAGCAGTTCTTC
CDR3aa: CASSPRQGTYNEQFF

v_gene: TRBV19
d_gene: -
abundance: -
j_gene: TRBJ2-3
CDR3nt: TGTGCCAGTAGTACTTTTCCTGCTCCAGATACGCAGTATTTT
CDR3aa: CASSTFPAPDTQYF